Here is one T cell receptor (beta chain) with its context. This entry is derived from a study of CD8+CD57+ T cells in acquired aplastic anemia. The wider study: Isolated CD4+ and CD8+ cells, once sorted, yielded DNA averaging around 3.3 ug.

V was cut by 6 bases and J by 4 bases, with 12 bases left in between. The CDR3 sequence is 13 residues long. Germline CDR1 reads SEHNR; CDR2 reads FQNEAQ (reference sequence). Investigators profiled TCR beta VDJ and CDR3 from genomic DNA template. TCRdb used MiXCR to reprocess the reads, holding one entry per CDR3 protein. The data hold some 170,000 distinct CDR3 sequences, with around half observed a single time. Sequencing was done on patients that had shown CD8+CD57+ cell expansion by flow cytometry. The sequence came from a human donor with aplastic anemia. Source material: sorted CD4+, CD8+, or CD8+CD57+ T cells (not recorded which) from PBMCs. The V gene is TRBV7-9, the J gene TRBJ1-1, with D possibly being TRBD1 (5 bases). The CDR3 loop is CASSQGGFTEAFF. DNA for the CDR3: TGTGCCAGCAGTCAGGGAGGATTCACTGAAGCTTTCTTT.